This TCR beta chain was captured in a study of regulatory T cells in long-lasting Graves disease (dated by TCRdb to about 2021). About the study as a whole: Patients with newly diagnosed Graves' disease had been on antithyroid drugs for under 3 months. A total of about 33 samples underwent TCR sequencing, from roughly 13 patients with persistent Graves' disease and roughly 20 patients with newly diagnosed Graves' disease. Peripheral blood TCR sequencing and RNA sequencing compared persistent Graves' disease patients with newly diagnosed Graves' disease patients. The study was conducted in China and was registered as a clinical trial.

Sample time point, as interpreted from the label and publication: newly diagnosed GD, antithyroid drugs for less than 3 months. RNA was extracted from PBMCs in TRIzol for both TCR sequencing and RNA sequencing. The diagnosis of Graves' disease was made according to American Thyroid Association guidelines. Patients for the study were recruited at an endocrinology department in Xi'an, China. Each patient gave roughly 10 milliliters of peripheral blood, collected in an EDTA anticoagulant tube. Ficoll Paque Plus density gradient separation was used to isolate PBMCs, and no further T cell sorting was performed. An Agilent 2100 Bioanalyzer and agarose gel were used to assess RNA quality, and a NanoDrop 2000 was used to measure RNA concentration. Libraries came from multiplex PCR. Sequencing used an Illumina HiSeq 4000. TCR beta libraries were built with iRepertoire HTBI primers and Arm-PCR amplification of CDR3 regions. Before sequencing, the PCR products went through gel purification. The authors' analysis ran thus. Gene usage analysis of CDR3 amino acid clonotypes used the 55 to 65 TRBV and about 14 TRBJ segments found across samples. Filtered high-quality paired reads were merged into contigs using COPE and FqMerger. BLAST was used to align contigs to IMGT TRBV, TRBD and TRBJ reference genes, and CDR3 was defined according to IMGT. Any clonotype with a frequency above 0.1% was counted as a highly expanded clone. Shannon entropy was used to measure repertoire diversity, and the Gini coefficient was used to measure V-J evenness. A clonotype found in more than one individual was treated as public. TCRdb passed the public sequencing reads through fastp at Q25 and MiXCR, retaining productive beta sequences. Rows are unified per CDR3 protein, each entry keeping the most common DNA and genes. TCRdb assigned the V and J calls; the authors' analysis was not used. The sample table shows around 250,000 distinct CDR3 sequences, and around 20% are seen once. Roughly 23% of the sample is in the top ten clones.

The CDR3 covers 16 residues, taking in both the cysteine and the phenylalanine. Only the CDR3 DNA is retained, 48 bases long and in frame from the first base. Taken from the germline V gene (reference sequence), the CDR1 and CDR2 loops are SEHNR and FQNEAQ. The V and J ends are trimmed by 5 bases and 4 bases, leaving 20 bases between them. Broad study findings and their caveats: Peripheral blood alone was examined, since thyroid tissue, which constituted the primary lesion, could not be accessed. TRBV28, TRBJ1-2 and TRBJ2-5 were preferentially used in persistent disease, while TRBV20-1 and TRBJ2-1 were favored in newly diagnosed disease. More public clonotypes were shared among persistent patients (around 2,600) than among newly diagnosed patients (roughly 1,000). Lower TCR Shannon entropy and fewer highly expanded clones were observed in persistent Graves' disease patients than in newly diagnosed patients, which suggested clonal expansion. Only the TCR beta chain was sequenced and analyzed. The authors noted that the small sample size was a limitation that may lower accuracy.

This clonotype was picked up many times. Which antigen it targets is not known. No per-base quality is available; no much larger clone lies one base away. The sequenced sample was peripheral blood mononuclear cells (PBMCs), obtained at new diagnosis, from a patient treated with antithyroid drugs. This chain joins TRBV7-9 to TRBJ1-1; TRBD1 is a weak D gene call, 6 bases matching. The sequence was collected from a female donor with Graves disease. The DNA is as follows: TGTGCCAGCAGCCCCGCGGGGGGGGGCTGGGGCACTGAAGCTTTCTTT. It translates as CASSPAGGGWGTEAFF.